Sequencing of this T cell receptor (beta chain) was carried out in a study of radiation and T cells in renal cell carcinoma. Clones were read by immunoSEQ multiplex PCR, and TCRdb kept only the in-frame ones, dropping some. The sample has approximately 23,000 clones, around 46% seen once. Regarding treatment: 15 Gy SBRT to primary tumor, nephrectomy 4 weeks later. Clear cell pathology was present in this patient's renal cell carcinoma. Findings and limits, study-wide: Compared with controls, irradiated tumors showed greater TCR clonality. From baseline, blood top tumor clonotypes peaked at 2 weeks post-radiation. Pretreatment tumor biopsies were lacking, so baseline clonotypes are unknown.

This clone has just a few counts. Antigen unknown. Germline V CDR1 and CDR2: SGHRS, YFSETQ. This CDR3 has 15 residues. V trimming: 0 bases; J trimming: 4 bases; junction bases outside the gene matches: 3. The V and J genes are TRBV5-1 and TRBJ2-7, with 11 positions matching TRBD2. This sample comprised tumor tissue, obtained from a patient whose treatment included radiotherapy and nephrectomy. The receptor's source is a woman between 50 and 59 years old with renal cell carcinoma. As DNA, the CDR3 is TGCGCCAGCAGCTTGGGTAGCGGGGGGGAGTACGAGCAGTACTTC. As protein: CASSLGSGGEYEQYF.